These T cell receptor beta chains were read from a single sample in a study of blood T cell repertoires in COVID-19. Assay: immunoSEQ multiplex PCR; the TCRdb copy retains only in-frame clones and omits some. The sample has about 270,000 clones; just under 90% are singletons. Material for sequencing was PBMCs or T cells enriched from blood (not recorded which). The receptors were gathered from a woman in her twenties or thirties with acute COVID-19. Each CDR3 is given with its conserved first and last residue. The D gene is left open where the match is weak. Clone size is not always given. Where it is, it says once, few, many or a class for expanded clones.

d_gene,j_gene,abundance,v_gene,CDR3aa,CDR3nt
TRBD2,TRBJ2-3,-,TRBV27,CASSLLYREAGGETQYF,TGTGCCAGCAGTCTCCTTTATAGAGAAGCGGGAGGGGAAACGCAGTATTTT
-,TRBJ2-6,-,TRBV28,CASRPADILTSGANVLTF,TGTGCCAGCAGACCCGCGGACATACTGACCTCTGGGGCCAACGTCCTGACTTTC
-,TRBJ1-1,-,TRBV6-5,CASRGDGNTEAFF,TGTGCCAGCAGGGGAGACGGGAACACTGAAGCTTTCTTT
-,TRBJ1-1,-,TRBV5-1,CASSLAGGEGFTEAFF,TGCGCCAGCAGCTTGGCGGGGGGCGAGGGGTTCACTGAAGCTTTCTTT
-,TRBJ2-7,-,TRBV6-5,CASRTPQGLEQYF,TGTGCCAGCAGGACCCCTCAGGGTCTCGAGCAGTACTTC
-,TRBJ2-7,-,TRBV3-1/TRBV3-2,CASSQGQISYEQYF,TGTGCCAGCAGCCAAGGACAGATCTCCTACGAGCAGTACTTC
-,TRBJ2-2,-,TRBV18,CASSPPGAGELFF,TGTGCCAGCTCACCGCCCGGGGCCGGGGAGCTGTTTTTT
TRBD1,TRBJ1-1,-,TRBV5-1,CASSLNGQGEPEAFF,TGCGCCAGCAGCTTGAACGGACAGGGTGAGCCTGAAGCTTTCTTT
TRBD1,TRBJ1-2,-,TRBV13,CASSLQGAGGYTF,TGTGCCAGCAGCTTACAGGGGGCTGGTGGCTACACCTTC
-,TRBJ1-1,-,TRBV6-2/TRBV6-3,CASSYLPWANTEAFF,TGTGCCAGCAGTTACTTGCCGTGGGCGAACACTGAAGCTTTCTTT
TRBD2,TRBJ2-1,-,TRBV5-5,CASSLREGYEQFF,TGTGCCAGCAGCTTACGGGAGGGCTATGAGCAGTTCTTC
-,TRBJ2-5,-,TRBV3-1/TRBV3-2,CASSQDALGTQETQYF,TGTGCCAGCAGCCAAGATGCCCTAGGTACGCAAGAGACCCAGTACTTC
-,TRBJ1-1,-,TRBV19,CASNDRPLNTEAFF,TGTGCCAGTAATGACAGGCCCCTGAACACTGAAGCTTTCTTT
-,TRBJ1-2,-,TRBV6-5,CASGGGDYGYTF,TGTGCCAGCGGCGGGGGGGACTATGGCTACACCTTC
TRBD2,TRBJ2-3,once,TRBV5-5,CASSQGLAPDTQYF,TGTGCCAGCAGCCAAGGACTAGCGCCAGATACGCAGTATTTT
TRBD1,TRBJ2-7,-,TRBV3-1/TRBV3-2,CASSQPQGARQYF,TGTGCCAGCAGCCAGCCCCAGGGGGCAAGGCAGTACTTC
-,TRBJ1-1,once,TRBV5-5,CASSLFNTEAFF,TGTGCCAGCAGCTTGTTTAATACTGAAGCTTTCTTT
TRBD1,TRBJ2-7,-,TRBV5-4,CASSNGQGTGEQYF,TGTGCCAGCAGCAACGGACAGGGTACGGGCGAGCAGTACTTC
-,TRBJ2-7,-,TRBV6-5,CASKNSGAASYEQYF,TGTGCCAGCAAGAACAGTGGGGCAGCGTCCTACGAGCAGTACTTC
-,TRBJ1-1,-,TRBV5-1,CASSLGVLNTEAFF,TGCGCCAGCAGCTTGGGCGTTCTGAACACTGAAGCTTTCTTT
-,TRBJ2-3,-,TRBV27,CASSFPPNTQYF,TGTGCCAGCAGTTTTCCTCCTAATACGCAGTATTTT
TRBD1,TRBJ1-1,few,TRBV28,CATTGVTEAFF,TGTGCCACCACAGGGGTGACTGAAGCTTTCTTT
-,TRBJ1-1,-,TRBV19,CATQMNTEAFF,TGTGCCACCCAGATGAACACTGAAGCTTTCTTT
TRBD2,TRBJ2-7,-,TRBV27,CASSSTGTTHYEQYF,TGTGCCAGCAGTTCAACCGGGACTACCCACTACGAGCAGTACTTC
TRBD2,TRBJ2-7,-,TRBV2,CASRVEGLAEYEQYF,TGTGCCAGCAGAGTGGAAGGACTAGCGGAATACGAGCAGTACTTC
-,TRBJ1-6,-,TRBV28,CASSLISGGNSPLHF,TGTGCCAGCAGTCTCATCTCGGGGGGTAATTCACCCCTCCACTTT
TRBD2,TRBJ2-3,-,TRBV3-1/TRBV3-2,CASSQISEREASDTQYF,TGTGCCAGCAGCCAAATTAGTGAGCGGGAGGCCTCAGATACGCAGTATTTT
-,TRBJ2-1,-,TRBV28,CASSLTGSYNEQFF,TGTGCCAGCAGTTTGACCGGGAGCTACAATGAGCAGTTCTTC
-,TRBJ1-3,-,TRBV14,CASSHMGHQTASGNTIYF,TGTGCCAGCAGCCATATGGGACACCAGACGGCCTCTGGAAACACCATATATTTT
-,TRBJ2-7,-,TRBV4-1,CASSQQAGIGYEQYF,TGCGCCAGCAGCCAACAGGCCGGCATCGGCTACGAGCAGTACTTC
-,TRBJ1-2,-,TRBV5-1,CASSFERSYGYTF,TGCGCCAGCAGCTTTGAGAGAAGCTATGGCTACACCTTC
TRBD2,TRBJ2-1,-,TRBV4-1,CASTQEASGRLDEQFF,TGCGCCAGCACTCAGGAGGCCAGCGGGAGGCTCGATGAGCAGTTCTTC
TRBD1,TRBJ1-2,-,TRBV4-2,CASRLTGSGDGYTF,TGTGCCAGCAGACTGACAGGGTCGGGGGATGGCTACACCTTC
-,TRBJ2-1,-,TRBV11-2,CASSFYNNEQFF,TGTGCCAGCAGCTTTTACAACAATGAGCAGTTCTTC
-,TRBJ2-2,-,TRBV6-2/TRBV6-3,CASSYGVTNTGELFF,TGTGCCAGCAGTTATGGAGTAACGAACACCGGGGAGCTGTTTTTT
-,TRBJ2-7,-,TRBV24-1,CATSDSLRFKQYF,TGTGCCACCAGTGATTCACTTAGATTCAAGCAGTACTTC
-,TRBJ1-4,-,TRBV15,CATSTRTVTNEKLFF,TGTGCCACCAGCACTCGGACAGTTACTAATGAAAAACTGTTTTTT
TRBD1,TRBJ1-5,-,TRBV4-1,CASNPTGAGNQPQHF,TGCGCCAGCAACCCGACAGGGGCAGGCAATCAGCCCCAGCATTTT
-,TRBJ2-5,-,TRBV3-1/TRBV3-2,CASSQAGVGTQYF,TGTGCCAGCAGCCAAGCAGGGGTTGGGACCCAGTACTTC
-,TRBJ2-1,-,TRBV18,CASSGAGRGSYNEQFF,TGTGCCAGCTCAGGGGCGGGAAGGGGCTCCTACAATGAGCAGTTCTTC
-,TRBJ2-3,-,TRBV9,CASSVGGSAVTDTQYF,TGTGCCAGCAGCGTAGGAGGGTCGGCGGTTACAGATACGCAGTATTTT
-,TRBJ2-1,-,TRBV3-1/TRBV3-2,CASSQDFAGTYNEQFF,TGTGCCAGCAGCCAAGATTTTGCAGGGACTTACAATGAGCAGTTCTTC
TRBD2,TRBJ2-1,-,TRBV9,CASSVAGGPSDEQFF,TGTGCCAGCAGCGTAGCGGGAGGGCCAAGCGATGAGCAGTTCTTC
-,TRBJ2-4,-,TRBV10-2,CASMVSVAKNIQYF,TGCGCCAGCATGGTTAGCGTTGCCAAAAACATTCAGTACTTC
TRBD2,TRBJ2-1,-,TRBV6-4,CASSARTSGMNEQFF,TGTGCCAGCAGTGCCAGGACTAGCGGGATGAATGAGCAGTTCTTC
-,TRBJ2-1,-,TRBV5-1,CASSLAEGLYNEQFF,TGCGCCAGCAGCTTGGCGGAGGGACTTTACAATGAGCAGTTCTTC
-,TRBJ2-3,-,TRBV19,CASSTNTQYF,TGTGCCAGTAGTACCAATACGCAGTATTTT
TRBD1,TRBJ2-7,-,TRBV27,CASSLGTGYSYEQYF,TGTGCCAGCAGTTTAGGGACAGGTTACTCCTACGAGCAGTACTTC
TRBD1,TRBJ1-6,-,TRBV19,CASSMSAGGFSPLHF,TGTGCCAGTAGTATGTCCGCAGGGGGCTTTTCACCCCTCCACTTT
-,TRBJ2-7,-,TRBV5-6,CASSFGLNSIPYEQYF,TGTGCCAGCAGCTTTGGGCTGAACAGCATCCCCTACGAGCAGTACTTC
-,TRBJ2-6,-,TRBV2,CATRVDTYSGANVLTF,TGTGCCACCCGAGTGGACACCTACTCTGGGGCCAACGTCCTGACTTTC
TRBD2,TRBJ2-1,-,TRBV4-1,CASSQTRTSIDNEQFF,TGCGCCAGCAGCCAAACACGGACTAGTATAGACAATGAGCAGTTCTTC
-,TRBJ1-1,-,TRBV14,CASSQVPGTNTEAFF,TGTGCCAGCAGCCAAGTACCGGGAACGAACACTGAAGCTTTCTTT
TRBD1,TRBJ2-2,-,TRBV30,CAWSVPPARGKYTGELFF,TGTGCCTGGAGTGTACCCCCCGCCAGGGGGAAATATACCGGGGAGCTGTTTTTT
-,TRBJ2-6,-,TRBV5-4,CASSLGESSGANVLTF,TGTGCCAGCAGCTTGGGAGAAAGCTCTGGGGCCAACGTCCTGACTTTC